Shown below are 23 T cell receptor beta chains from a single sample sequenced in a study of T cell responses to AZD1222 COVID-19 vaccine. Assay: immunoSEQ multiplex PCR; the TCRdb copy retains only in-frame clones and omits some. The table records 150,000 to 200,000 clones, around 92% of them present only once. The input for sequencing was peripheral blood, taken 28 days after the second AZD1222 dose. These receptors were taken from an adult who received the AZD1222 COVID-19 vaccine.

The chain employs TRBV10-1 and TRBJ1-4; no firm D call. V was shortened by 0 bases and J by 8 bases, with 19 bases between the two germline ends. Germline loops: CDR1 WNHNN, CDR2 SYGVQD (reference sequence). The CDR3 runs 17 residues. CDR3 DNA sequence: TGCGCCAGCAGTGAGTCGGCAACTTGGCCCCCGGGAGAAAAACTGTTTTTT. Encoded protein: CASSESATWPPGEKLFF.

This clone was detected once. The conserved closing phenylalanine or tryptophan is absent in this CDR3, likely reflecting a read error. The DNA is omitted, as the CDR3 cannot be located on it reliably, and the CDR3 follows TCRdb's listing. Here the CDR3 reads CASSKDLGRVT. The rearrangement uses TRBV21-1 and TRBJ1-2. TRBV21-1 is classified as a pseudogene. The CDR3 is made up of 11 amino acids, end residues included.

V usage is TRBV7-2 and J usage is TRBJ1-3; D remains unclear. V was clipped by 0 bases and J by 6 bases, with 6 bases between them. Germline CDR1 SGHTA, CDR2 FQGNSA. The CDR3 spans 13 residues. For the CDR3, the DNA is TGTGCCAGCAGCTTAGCCCACGAAAACACCATATATTTT. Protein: CASSLAHENTIYF.

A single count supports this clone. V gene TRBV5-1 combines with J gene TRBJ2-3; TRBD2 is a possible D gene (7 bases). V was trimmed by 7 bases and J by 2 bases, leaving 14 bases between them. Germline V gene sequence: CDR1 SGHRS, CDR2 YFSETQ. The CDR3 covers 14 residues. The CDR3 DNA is TGCGCCAGCTCATCGGGGGGCTACACAGATACGCAGTATTTT. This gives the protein CASSSGGYTDTQYF. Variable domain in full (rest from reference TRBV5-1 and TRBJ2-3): KAGVTQTPRYLIKTRGQQVTLSCSPISGHRSVSWYQQTPGQGLQFLFEYFSETQRNKGNFPGRFSGRQFSNSRSEMNVSTLELGDSALYLCASSSGGYTDTQYFGPGTRLTVL.

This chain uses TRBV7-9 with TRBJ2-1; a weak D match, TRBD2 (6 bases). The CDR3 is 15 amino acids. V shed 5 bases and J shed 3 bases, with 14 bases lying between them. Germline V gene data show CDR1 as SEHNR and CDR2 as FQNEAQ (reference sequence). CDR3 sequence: CASSLGGAIYNEQFF. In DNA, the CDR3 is TGTGCCAGCAGCCTCGGAGGGGCAATCTACAATGAGCAGTTCTTC. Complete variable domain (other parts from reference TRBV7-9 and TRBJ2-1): DTGVSQNPRHKITKRGQNVTFRCDPISEHNRLYWYRQTLGQGPEFLTYFQNEAQLEKSRLLSDRFSAERPKGSFSTLEIQRTEQGDSAMYLCASSLGGAIYNEQFFGPGTRLTVL.

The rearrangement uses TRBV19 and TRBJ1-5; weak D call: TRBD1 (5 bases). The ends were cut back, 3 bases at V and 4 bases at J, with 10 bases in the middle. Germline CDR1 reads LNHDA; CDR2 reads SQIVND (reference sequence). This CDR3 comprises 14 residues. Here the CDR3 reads CASSMGRMNQPQHF. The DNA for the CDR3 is TGTGCCAGTAGTATGGGGCGGATGAATCAGCCCCAGCATTTT.

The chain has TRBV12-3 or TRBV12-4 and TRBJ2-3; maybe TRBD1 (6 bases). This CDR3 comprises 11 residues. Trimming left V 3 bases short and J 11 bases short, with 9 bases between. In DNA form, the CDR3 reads TGTGCCAGCAGTTTGAACAGGGAGCAGTATTTT. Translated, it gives CASSLNREQYF.

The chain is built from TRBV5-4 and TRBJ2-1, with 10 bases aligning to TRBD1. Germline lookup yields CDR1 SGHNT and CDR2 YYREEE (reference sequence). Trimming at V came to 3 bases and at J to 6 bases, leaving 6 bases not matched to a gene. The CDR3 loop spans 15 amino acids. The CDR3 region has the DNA TGTGCCAGCAGCTCACCGGGACAGGGGTTCAATGAGCAGTTCTTC. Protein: CASSSPGQGFNEQFF.

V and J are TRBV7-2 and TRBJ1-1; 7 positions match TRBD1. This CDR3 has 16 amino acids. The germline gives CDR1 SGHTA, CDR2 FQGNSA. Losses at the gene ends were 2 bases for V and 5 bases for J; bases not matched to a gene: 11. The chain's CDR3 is CASSLLGQGVGTEAFF. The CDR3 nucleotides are TGTGCCAGCAGCTTATTAGGTCAGGGGGTCGGGACTGAAGCTTTCTTT.

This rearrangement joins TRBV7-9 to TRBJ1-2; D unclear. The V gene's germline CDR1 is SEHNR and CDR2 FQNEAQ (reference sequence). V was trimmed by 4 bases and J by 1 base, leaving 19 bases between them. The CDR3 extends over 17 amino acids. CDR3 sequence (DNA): TGTGCCAGCAGCTCCCTTATGATGCAAGGAATTAACTATGGCTACACCTTC. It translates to CASSSLMMQGINYGYTF.

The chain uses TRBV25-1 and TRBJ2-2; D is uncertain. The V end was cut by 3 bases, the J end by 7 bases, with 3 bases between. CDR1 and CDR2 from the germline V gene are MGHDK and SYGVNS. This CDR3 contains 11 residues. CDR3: CASSEGGELFF. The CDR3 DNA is TGTGCCAGCAGTGAGGGCGGGGAGCTGTTTTTT.

The CDR3 sequence is CASSFRESSYNSPLHF. In DNA form, the CDR3 reads TGTGCCAGCAGCTTTAGAGAGAGCTCCTATAATTCACCCCTCCACTTT. The rearrangement uses TRBV11-2 and TRBJ1-6; D is unclear. The germline V gene encodes CDR1 SGHAT and CDR2 FQNNGV. The CDR3 consists of 16 residues. V was clipped by 3 bases and J by 0 bases, with 9 bases between them.

The chain's CDR3 is CASSVAAVAGYTF. Written as DNA, the CDR3 is TGTGCCAGCAGCGTAGCGGCGGTTGCTGGTTACACCTTC. The chain joins TRBV9 to TRBJ1-2; no clear D. CDR1 is SGDLS, CDR2 YYNGEE, per germline. This CDR3 is built from 13 residues. Trimming left V 0 bases short and J 11 bases short, with 14 bases between.

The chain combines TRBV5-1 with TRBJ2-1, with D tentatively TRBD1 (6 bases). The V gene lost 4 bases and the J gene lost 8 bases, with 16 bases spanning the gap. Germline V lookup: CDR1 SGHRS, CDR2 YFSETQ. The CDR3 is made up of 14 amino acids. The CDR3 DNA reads TGCGCCAGCAGCAAAGAGGACGAGGGGGATGAGCAGTTCTTC. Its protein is CASSKEDEGDEQFF.

The CDR3: CASSQDQGSDTQYF. CDR3 DNA sequence: TGTGCCAGCAGCCAAGATCAAGGGTCAGATACGCAGTATTTT. This chain joins TRBV3-1 (or the pseudogene TRBV3-2) and TRBJ2-3; D remains unclear. The V and J ends lost 0 bases and 4 bases respectively, with 8 bases between them. The CDR3 loop spans 14 amino acids. Germline V CDR1 and CDR2: LGHDT, YNNKEL (reference sequence).

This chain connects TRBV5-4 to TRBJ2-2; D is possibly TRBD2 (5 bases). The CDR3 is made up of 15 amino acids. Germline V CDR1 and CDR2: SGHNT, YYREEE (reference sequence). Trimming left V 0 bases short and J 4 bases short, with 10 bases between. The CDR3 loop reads CASSLDRGRTGELFF. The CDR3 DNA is TGTGCCAGCAGCTTGGACCGGGGTCGCACCGGGGAGCTGTTTTTT.

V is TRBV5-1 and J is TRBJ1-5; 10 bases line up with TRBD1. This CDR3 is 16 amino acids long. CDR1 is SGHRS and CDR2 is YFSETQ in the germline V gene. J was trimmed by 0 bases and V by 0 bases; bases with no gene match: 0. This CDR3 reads CASSLGTGGSNQPQHF. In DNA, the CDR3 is TGCGCCAGCAGCTTGGGGACAGGGGGTAGCAATCAGCCCCAGCATTTT.

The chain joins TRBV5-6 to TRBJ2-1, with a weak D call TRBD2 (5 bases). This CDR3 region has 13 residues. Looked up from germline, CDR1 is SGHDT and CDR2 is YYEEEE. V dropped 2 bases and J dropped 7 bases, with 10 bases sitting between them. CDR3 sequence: CASSLGGPNEQFF. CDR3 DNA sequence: TGTGCCAGCAGCTTAGGAGGTCCGAATGAGCAGTTCTTC. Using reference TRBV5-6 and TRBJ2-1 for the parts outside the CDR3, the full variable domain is DAGVTQSPTHLIKTRGQQVTLRCSPKSGHDTVSWYQQALGQGPQFIFQYYEEEERQRGNFPDRFSGHQFPNYSSELNVNALLLGDSALYLCASSLGGPNEQFFGPGTRLTVL.

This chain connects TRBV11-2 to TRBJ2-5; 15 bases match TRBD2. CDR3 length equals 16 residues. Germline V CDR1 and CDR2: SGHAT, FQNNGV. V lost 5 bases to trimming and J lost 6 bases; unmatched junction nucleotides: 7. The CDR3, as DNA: TGTGCCAGCAGCCCCGGGACTAGCGGGGGGTTTAAGACCCAGTACTTC. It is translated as CASSPGTSGGFKTQYF.

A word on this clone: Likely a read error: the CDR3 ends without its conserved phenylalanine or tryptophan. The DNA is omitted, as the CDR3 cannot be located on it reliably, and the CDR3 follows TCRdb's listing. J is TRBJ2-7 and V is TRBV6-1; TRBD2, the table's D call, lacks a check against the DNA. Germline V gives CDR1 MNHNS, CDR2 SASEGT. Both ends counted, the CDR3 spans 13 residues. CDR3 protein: CASSEAPTSGGTH.

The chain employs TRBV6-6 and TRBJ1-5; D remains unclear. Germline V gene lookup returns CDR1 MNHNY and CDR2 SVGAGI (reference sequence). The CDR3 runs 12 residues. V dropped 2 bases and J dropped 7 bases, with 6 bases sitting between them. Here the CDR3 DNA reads TGTGCCAGCAGTTACCGACCCCAGCCCCAGCATTTT. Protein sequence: CASSYRPQPQHF.

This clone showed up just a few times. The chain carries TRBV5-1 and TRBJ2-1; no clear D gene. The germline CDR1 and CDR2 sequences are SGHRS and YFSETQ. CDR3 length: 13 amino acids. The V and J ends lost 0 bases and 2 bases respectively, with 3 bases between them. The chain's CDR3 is CASSLATYNEQFF. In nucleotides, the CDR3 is TGCGCCAGCAGCTTGGCCACCTACAATGAGCAGTTCTTC.

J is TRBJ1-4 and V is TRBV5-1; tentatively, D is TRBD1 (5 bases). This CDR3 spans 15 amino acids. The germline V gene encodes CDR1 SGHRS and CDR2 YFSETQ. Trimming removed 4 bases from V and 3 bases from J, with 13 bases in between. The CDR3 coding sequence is TGCGCCAGCAGCCGGACGAGGGGAGCTAATGAAAAACTGTTTTTT. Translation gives CASSRTRGANEKLFF.